This T cell receptor beta chain stems from a study of blood T cell repertoires in COVID-19. Only in-frame clones appear in the TCRdb table, and some are missing; sequencing was by immunoSEQ multiplex PCR. The sample has 200,000 to 250,000 clones, 85% to 90% seen once. The CDR3 has 14 amino acids. The germline V gene encodes CDR1 MDHEN and CDR2 SYDVKM. V gave up 4 bases and J gave up 8 bases; unmatched junction bases: 7. What was sequenced was PBMCs or T cells enriched from blood (not recorded which). This receptor was identified in a man aged 50-59 years who had been exposed to COVID-19. V and J are TRBV28 and TRBJ1-4; 7 bases agree with TRBD1. The CDR3 spells CASSSTGRMEKLFF. CDR3 DNA sequence: TGTGCCAGCAGTTCGACAGGGAGGATGGAAAAACTGTTTTTT.